The 4 T cell receptor beta chains below were found in one sample sequenced in a study of T cell changes during pregnancy in multiple sclerosis. Here immunoSEQ multiplex PCR was the method, and the copy in TCRdb shows in-frame clones only, minus some. The sample holds 65,000 to 85,000 clones, roughly 90% seen once. Here the sequenced sample was peripheral blood, taken in the third trimester of pregnancy. These receptor sequences come from a female donor with multiple sclerosis, enrolled in a pregnancy study.

V and J are TRBV5-1 and TRBJ2-5, with D unresolved. CDR3 length equals 12 residues. V gave up 2 bases and J gave up 3 bases, with 5 bases separating them. Germline CDR1 is SGHRS and CDR2 is YFSETQ. CDR3 coding DNA: TGCGCCAGCAGCTTAGCGAAAGAGACCCAGTACTTC. It encodes CASSLAKETQYF.

J is TRBJ1-2 and V is TRBV11-2; D is possibly TRBD1 (5 bases). CDR3 size: 13 residues. Trimming removed 1 base at V and 8 bases at J, with 11 bases between. Germline CDR1 is SGHAT and CDR2 is FQNNGV. CDR3 loop: CASSLGGTGGYTF. CDR3 in DNA: TGTGCCAGCAGCTTAGGGGGCACTGGCGGCTACACCTTC.

The chain is built from TRBV20-1 and TRBJ1-1, with no clear D. Trimming removed 6 bases from V and 10 bases from J, with 12 bases in between. This CDR3 has 10 amino acids. CDR1 is DFQATT, CDR2 SNEGSKA, per germline (reference sequence). The CDR3 loop is CSATGRGAFF. In DNA form, the CDR3 reads TGCAGTGCCACGGGTCGAGGAGCTTTCTTT.

The chain has TRBV7-9 and TRBJ2-2, with a possible D match to TRBD1 (5 bases). V was cut by 1 base and J by 4 bases, with 13 bases left in between. This CDR3 has 16 amino acids. Germline V gives CDR1 SEHNR, CDR2 FQNEAQ (reference sequence). CDR3 sequence reads: CASSLVQGTLTGELFF. In DNA form, the CDR3 reads TGTGCCAGCAGCTTAGTCCAGGGTACGCTCACCGGGGAGCTGTTTTTT.